One sample yielded the 24 T cell receptor beta chains listed below, sequenced in a study of glioma-infiltrating T cells after dendritic cell vaccination. Repertoires were generated with immunoSEQ multiplex PCR, while TCRdb's copy carries only in-frame clones and drops some. Of tens of thousands of clones listed, more than 70% are singletons. Time point noted: after dendritic cell vaccination, including at tumor progression/relapse. This material consisted of blood, taken after dendritic cell vaccination. The receptor source for this set is a human donor with glioblastoma.

In its sample, this clone was seen a few times. This chain connects TRBV25-1 to TRBJ2-7, with 7 bases that match TRBD1. V was pared by 4 bases and J by 5 bases, with 11 bases of the junction left unmatched. CDR1 is MGHDK and CDR2 is SYGVNS in the germline V gene. This CDR3 region has 15 residues. The CDR3, as DNA: TGTGCCAGCAGTGCGCCCAGACAGGGTGTGGACGAGCAGTACTTC. It translates to CASSAPRQGVDEQYF.

In the case of this clone: Sequence at one end of the junction differs from germline and may be a read error. The CDR3 loop is CASTQITGGASRFLF. CDR3 sequence (DNA): TGTGCCAGCACTCAAATTACAGGGGGCGCTTCTAGGTTCTTATTC. The rearrangement uses TRBV2 and TRBJ2-7; 9 nucleotides match TRBD1. Germline CDR1 reads SNHLY; CDR2 reads FYNNEI. There are 15 residues in the CDR3.

The genes are TRBV9 and TRBJ2-5; unclear D gene. Germline-derived CDR1 and CDR2 are SGDLS and YYNGEE. The V end was cut by 0 bases, the J end by 3 bases, with 6 bases between. The length of the CDR3 is 13 residues. The CDR3, as DNA: TGTGCCAGCAGCGTAGCTCCTAAAGAGACCCAGTACTTC. Protein product: CASSVAPKETQYF.

The chain combines TRBV25-1 with TRBJ2-3; 8 bases align to TRBD2. Germline CDR1 and CDR2: MGHDK and SYGVNS. The CDR3 has 15 amino acids. V shed 2 bases, J shed 0 bases, and the junction held 1 base outside the gene matches. The CDR3 nucleotides read TGTGCCAGCAGTGAAATAGCGGGGAGCACAGATACGCAGTATTTT. It yields the protein CASSEIAGSTDTQYF.

This CDR3 is CATSREQGVTDTQYF. The CDR3 nucleotides read TGTGCCACCAGCAGAGAACAGGGGGTAACAGATACGCAGTATTTT. V is TRBV15 and J is TRBJ2-3; 8 bases align to TRBD1. Losses at the gene ends were 0 bases for V and 3 bases for J; bases not matched to a gene: 2. The CDR3 totals 15 residues. In germline, CDR1 is LNHNV, CDR2 YYDKDF (reference sequence).

The V gene is TRBV10-2, the J gene TRBJ1-1, with 8 nucleotides matching TRBD1. Germline CDR1 reads WSHSY; CDR2 reads SAAADI. This CDR3 has 16 amino acids. The V gene end was trimmed by 4 bases and the J gene end by 1 base; junction bases not matched to a gene: 8. The CDR3 DNA sequence: TGCGCCAGCAGTGGACAGGGGATTTACGGGAACACTGAAGCTTTCTTT. It specifies CASSGQGIYGNTEAFF.

The J gene is TRBJ1-1, the V gene TRBV18, with 8 bases fitting TRBD1. Germline assignment: CDR1 KGHSH and CDR2 LQKENI. V was clipped by 5 bases and J by 4 bases; unmatched bases: 6. The CDR3 length is 14 residues. CDR3 coding DNA: TGTGCCAGCTCATCAGGGGGCGTCGGCACTGAAGCTTTCTTT. This codes for CASSSGGVGTEAFF.

V and J are TRBV6-1 and TRBJ2-7; a possible D gene is TRBD1 (5 bases). Germline V gives CDR1 MNHNS, CDR2 SASEGT. V was trimmed by 6 bases and J by 3 bases, leaving 9 bases between them. The CDR3 loop spans 12 amino acids. CDR3 region: CASRGANYEQYF. For the CDR3, the DNA is TGTGCCAGCAGAGGGGCAAACTACGAGCAGTACTTC.

This clone was recorded a few times. V is TRBV7-2 and J is TRBJ2-5; 8 nucleotides align to TRBD1. This CDR3 is 16 amino acids long. Germline-derived CDR1 and CDR2 are SGHTA and FQGNSA. J was trimmed by 1 base and V by 5 bases; bases with no gene match: 9. The CDR3 sequence: CASSPGGGALQETQYF. The CDR3 nucleotides are TGTGCCAGCAGCCCAGGGGGCGGGGCCCTCCAAGAGACCCAGTACTTC. The full variable domain, rest sourced from reference TRBV7-2 and TRBJ2-5, is GAGVSQSPSNKVTEKGKDVELRCDPISGHTALYWYRQSLGQGLEFLIYFQGNSAPDKSGLPSDRFSAERTGGSVSTLTIQRTQQEDSAVYLCASSPGGGALQETQYFGPGTRLLVL.

V is TRBV4-3 and J is TRBJ1-1, with TRBD1 identical over 7 bases. The V gene's germline CDR1 is LGHNA and CDR2 YSLEER. The CDR3 is 14 amino acids. V lost 4 bases to trimming and J lost 5 bases; unmatched junction nucleotides: 7. CDR3 sequence: CASSRTNRGTEAFF. CDR3 bases: TGCGCCAGCAGCCGGACCAACAGGGGAACTGAAGCTTTCTTT.

The rearrangement links TRBV14 to TRBJ1-2; weak D call: TRBD1 (5 bases). CDR1 is SGHDN and CDR2 is FVKESK in the germline V gene. Trimming removed 4 bases at V and 2 bases at J, with 11 bases between. The CDR3 loop spans 14 amino acids. The CDR3 bases are TGTGCCAGCAGCCCAACGTCAGGGAACTATGGCTACACCTTC. Protein sequence: CASSPTSGNYGYTF.

In this sample, this clone turned up once. The chain uses TRBV6-6 and TRBJ2-7, with D possibly TRBD1 on 5 matching bases. Germline V gene lookup returns CDR1 MNHNY and CDR2 SVGAGI (reference sequence). CDR3 size: 13 residues. Trimming took off 5 bases at V and 3 bases at J, with 11 bases between the two ends. As DNA, the CDR3 is TGTGCCAGCAGTCCAGGGTTAGACTACGAGCAGTACTTC. Translated: CASSPGLDYEQYF.

V gene TRBV30 combines with J gene TRBJ2-3, with 7 bases matching TRBD2. CDR3 length equals 14 residues. CDR1 is GTSNPN, CDR2 SVGIG, per germline (reference sequence). The trim removed 3 bases at V and 4 bases at J, leaving 7 bases unmatched. The CDR3 nucleotides read TGTGCCTGGAGCCCGAGCGGGGCCCCAGATACGCAGTATTTT. This gives the protein CAWSPSGAPDTQYF.

DNA of the CDR3: TGTGCCAGCAGAGAAGGACTAGCGATTACCTACGAGCAGTACTTC. This gives the protein CASREGLAITYEQYF. The chain links TRBV28 to TRBJ2-7; 9 bases match TRBD2. Germline V gene data show CDR1 as MDHEN and CDR2 as SYDVKM. This CDR3 contains 15 residues. Unmatched junction bases numbered 8, after V lost 6 bases and J lost 2 bases.

The chain has TRBV7-2 and TRBJ2-7; 8 bases map to TRBD2. Germline values: CDR1 SGHTA, CDR2 FQGNSA. The CDR3 extends over 15 amino acids. With V trimmed by 2 bases and J by 0 bases, 3 bases remained unmatched. The CDR3 region has the DNA TGTGCCAGCAGCTTATTAGCGGGGCTCTCCTACGAGCAGTACTTC. Translating gives CASSLLAGLSYEQYF.

The chain is built from TRBV7-2 and TRBJ2-1, with TRBD2 identical over 8 bases. V was clipped by 4 bases and J by 7 bases; unmatched bases: 12. CDR1 SGHTA and CDR2 FQGNSA come from the germline V gene. The CDR3 sequence is 16 residues long. DNA of the CDR3: TGTGCCAGCAGCTACTATAGCGGGGATCGCCGTAATGAGCAGTTCTTC. The encoded protein is CASSYYSGDRRNEQFF.

This clone came up once. The V gene is TRBV4-3, the J gene TRBJ1-1, with a tentative D call TRBD1 (5 bases). The V end lost 2 bases, the J end lost 5 bases, and 6 bases lay between the germline ends. The CDR3 is 12 amino acids. The germline V gene encodes CDR1 LGHNA and CDR2 YSLEER. The CDR3 region has the DNA TGCGCCAGCAGCCAACGGGGGACTGAAGCTTTCTTT. This translates into CASSQRGTEAFF.

This chain connects TRBV25-1 to TRBJ2-1; 9 nucleotides line up with TRBD2. There are 15 residues in the CDR3. V lost 2 bases to trimming and J lost 5 bases; unmatched junction nucleotides: 4. Germline V gives CDR1 MGHDK, CDR2 SYGVNS. The CDR3 sequence is CASSEQAGGHNEQFF. The DNA of the CDR3 is TGTGCCAGCAGTGAACAGGCGGGGGGGCACAATGAGCAGTTCTTC.

This chain connects TRBV10-1 to TRBJ1-5, with 8 bases aligning to TRBD1. CDR3 length: 20 residues. V trimming: 3 bases; J trimming: 0 bases; junction bases outside the gene matches: 16. From germline, CDR1 is WNHNN and CDR2 SYGVQD (reference sequence). The CDR3 loop is CASSELRQGSKTSSNQPQHF. CDR3 coding DNA: TGCGCCAGCAGTGAACTCCGACAGGGGTCGAAGACCTCTAGCAATCAGCCCCAGCATTTT.

The chain has TRBV12-5 and TRBJ2-2; 10 bases line up with TRBD2. The CDR3 length is 17 residues. V was clipped by 6 bases and J by 4 bases; unmatched bases: 11. CDR1 is LGHNT and CDR2 is FRNRAP in the germline V gene. CDR3 DNA: TGTGCTAGTGGCCAGGTTCTAGCGGGGGACCTCACCGGGGAGCTGTTTTTT. This translates into CASGQVLAGDLTGELFF.

The chain carries TRBV27 and TRBJ2-2; TRBD2 aligns across 8 bases. CDR3 length: 15 amino acids. V gave up 0 bases and J gave up 4 bases; unmatched junction bases: 1. The germline V gene has CDR1 MNHEY and CDR2 SMNVEV (reference sequence). The CDR3 spells CASSLSAGGTGELFF. The CDR3 bases are TGTGCCAGCAGTTTATCGGCGGGGGGCACCGGGGAGCTGTTTTTT.

V is TRBV13 and J is TRBJ1-1; D is unresolved. The germline gives CDR1 PRHDT, CDR2 FYEKMQ (reference sequence). Trimming shortened V by 7 bases and J by 2 bases, and 8 bases separated the two germline ends. The CDR3 is 12 residues long. CDR3 amino acids: CASNAENTEAFF. In DNA, the CDR3 is TGTGCCAGCAACGCGGAAAACACTGAAGCTTTCTTT.

This chain uses TRBV5-5 with TRBJ1-5; possibly TRBD1 for D (6 bases). CDR1 is SGHKS, CDR2 YYEKEE, per germline (reference sequence). Trimming shortened V by 2 bases and J by 6 bases, and 6 bases separated the two germline ends. This CDR3 contains 12 residues. CDR3: CASSLQGQPQHF. The DNA of the CDR3 is TGTGCCAGCAGCTTACAGGGTCAGCCCCAGCATTTT.

CDR3: CASSDGTGASNQPQHF. CDR3 coding DNA: TGTGCCAGCTCAGACGGGACAGGGGCAAGCAATCAGCCCCAGCATTTT. The gene calls are TRBV18 and TRBJ1-5; TRBD1 matches at 10 bases. The CDR3 loop spans 16 amino acids. Trimming at V came to 5 bases and at J to 1 base, leaving 5 bases not matched to a gene. Germline CDR1 KGHSH, CDR2 LQKENI.